This T cell receptor beta chain was documented in a study of shared clonotypes between healthy human individuals. The wider study: CD8 memory received one plate per donor, CD8 naive two, CD4 memory three and CD4 naive three. General study findings and limits: Limitation of the genetic and exposure-history diversity represented came from the few donors.

Original methodology: Filtering of immunoSEQ junctional sequences could not match full-length read filtering. Only in-frame clones appear in the TCRdb table, and some are missing; sequencing was by immunoSEQ multiplex PCR. V and J calls and clone size are as listed in that table; D and trimming were resolved from the DNA. There are a few million clones in the sample; approximately 93% occur only once, and 0.39% lies in the top ten. Details on this clone: The antigen remains unidentified.

The V and J ends lost 4 bases and 1 base, in that order; junction bases with no gene match: 5. The germline V gene encodes CDR1 SGHRS and CDR2 YFSETQ. This CDR3 comprises 14 residues. Sequencing input: naive CD4+ T cells from PBMCs. Subset given: CD45RA+ positively selected. The J gene is TRBJ2-7, the V gene TRBV5-1; 7 bases agree with TRBD2. The receptor was derived from a man younger than 35 in good health. Some clones in this sample may be carry-over from other donors' samples. The CDR3 DNA reads TGCGCCAGCAGCCCCCGGGACTATTCCTACGAGCAGTACTTC. Translated: CASSPRDYSYEQYF. Variable domain in full (rest from reference TRBV5-1 and TRBJ2-7): KAGVTQTPRYLIKTRGQQVTLSCSPISGHRSVSWYQQTPGQGLQFLFEYFSETQRNKGNFPGRFSGRQFSNSRSEMNVSTLELGDSALYLCASSPRDYSYEQYFGPGTRLTVT.